This entry describes one T cell receptor beta chain. The antigen remains unidentified. TCRdb keeps only in-frame clones here, not all; method: immunoSEQ multiplex PCR. Counted here are 23,000 or so clones, about 91% occurring once; the ten biggest clones make up roughly a fifth. Germline CDR1 reads LNHDA; CDR2 reads SQIVND (reference sequence). The V gene end was trimmed by 3 bases and the J gene end by 7 bases; junction bases not matched to a gene: 5. CDR3 length: 14 residues. This sample is drawn from a study of lymphopenia after photon versus proton radiotherapy. Study-wide results and caveats: Proton therapy kept repertoires fairly stable, unlike photons, which gained effector/memory cells.

Sequenced material: peripheral blood, taken from a patient treated with photon-based radiotherapy. V is TRBV19 and J is TRBJ1-5; TRBD1 agrees at 8 bases. The sequence was collected from a man aged 50 to 59 with gastric cancer. In DNA form, the CDR3 reads TGTGCCAGTAGTATCCAGGGGGCGGGGCAGCCCCAGCATTTT. Residues: CASSIQGAGQPQHF.